Sequencing of this T cell receptor beta chain was carried out in a study of response to subunit inactivated influenza vaccine. General study results and limits: It was suggested by the authors that few new T cells are recruited by each seasonal influenza vaccination.

As to this clonotype: What it binds is not known.

CDR3 length equals 15 residues. V dropped 3 bases and J dropped 0 bases, with 12 bases sitting between them. Per germline, CDR1 MNHEY and CDR2 SVGEGT. MiXCR was run by TCRdb on the RT-PCR reads, yielding one entry per CDR3 protein. The data contain about 520,000 distinct CDR3 sequences, around 25% of them singletons. The sample here was CD4+ T cells sorted from PBMCs, taken roughly 5 days after vaccination. The rearrangement joins TRBV6-2 or TRBV6-3 to TRBJ2-7; tentative D call: TRBD2 (5 bases). The receptor was isolated from a man aged 45-65 years who received an inactivated influenza vaccine. This CDR3 is CASSYRRDSSYEQYF. In nucleotides, the CDR3 is TGTGCCAGCAGTTATCGCCGGGATTCCTCCTACGAGCAGTACTTC.